This T cell receptor beta chain was captured in a study of T-cell reconstitution after alpha-beta-depleted transplantation in children. Regarding this clonotype: Its specificity is not known.

Unique molecular identifiers were incorporated when the TCRbeta library was constructed. TCRdb redid the calling of the PCR reads with MiXCR, one entry per CDR3 protein. The sample yields some 310,000 distinct CDR3 sequences, over 20% seen once. The study's findings and limits: T-cell counts and diversity were attributed mostly to newly produced T cells one year after transplant. In some patients, recipient T cells and intrathymic progenitors surviving conditioning explained high day-60 diversity. Alpha-beta T cells present about two months after transplant were reported to originate from several hundred expanded graft clones.

The ends lost 3 bases at V and 5 bases at J; junction bases unmatched: 3. In germline, CDR1 is DFQATT, CDR2 SNEGSKA (reference sequence). The CDR3 covers 14 residues. This receptor was identified in a male patient younger than 18 who had a stem cell transplant for acute lymphoblastic leukemia, so the T cells may come from the graft donor. The sample was PBMCs, mostly from graft donor cells, taken 180 days after TCRalphabeta/CD19-depleted stem cell transplant. This chain uses TRBV20-1 with TRBJ2-1; 11 nucleotides agree with TRBD2. The CDR3 DNA reads TGCAGTGCTAGGGGACTAGCGGAGAACAATGAGCAGTTCTTC. Amino acid sequence: CSARGLAENNEQFF.